This record covers a single T cell receptor beta chain. These data originate in a study of T cell changes during pregnancy in multiple sclerosis. Profiling relied on immunoSEQ multiplex PCR, and the TCRdb table lists in-frame clones only, not all of them. Of over 90,000 clones detected, approximately 89% appear once; the ten largest clones hold about 0.91%. Sequencing used peripheral blood, obtained before pregnancy. The source of this sequence is a female donor with multiple sclerosis, enrolled in a pregnancy study.

The CDR3 DNA reads TGTGCCAGCAGCTTTAGGACAGGGCACAATGAGCAGTTCTTC. Its translation is CASSFRTGHNEQFF. The chain combines TRBV11-2 with TRBJ2-1; 8 nucleotides match TRBD1. Unmatched junction bases numbered 3, after V lost 3 bases and J lost 5 bases. The length of the CDR3 is 14 residues. In germline, CDR1 is SGHAT, CDR2 FQNNGV.